This T cell receptor beta chain was sequenced during a study of T cells expressing NK-cell markers. This CDR3 contains 17 residues. CDR1 and CDR2 (germline): KGHSH, LQKENI. TCRdb reprocessed the 5' RACE reads, with one entry per CDR3 protein and no DNA. The sample holds a few hundred thousand distinct CDR3 sequences. The chain uses TRBV18 and TRBJ2-5; lacking DNA, the TRBD1 call made by TCRdb goes unchecked. The receptor comes from a man between 18 and 69 years old in good health. The sample taken for sequencing was blood T cells: a sorted CD56 or NKG2C T cell subset, CD4+ or CD8+ T cells, or bulk PBMC T cells (not recorded which). The CDR3 is CASSQTSGTGELGTQYF.